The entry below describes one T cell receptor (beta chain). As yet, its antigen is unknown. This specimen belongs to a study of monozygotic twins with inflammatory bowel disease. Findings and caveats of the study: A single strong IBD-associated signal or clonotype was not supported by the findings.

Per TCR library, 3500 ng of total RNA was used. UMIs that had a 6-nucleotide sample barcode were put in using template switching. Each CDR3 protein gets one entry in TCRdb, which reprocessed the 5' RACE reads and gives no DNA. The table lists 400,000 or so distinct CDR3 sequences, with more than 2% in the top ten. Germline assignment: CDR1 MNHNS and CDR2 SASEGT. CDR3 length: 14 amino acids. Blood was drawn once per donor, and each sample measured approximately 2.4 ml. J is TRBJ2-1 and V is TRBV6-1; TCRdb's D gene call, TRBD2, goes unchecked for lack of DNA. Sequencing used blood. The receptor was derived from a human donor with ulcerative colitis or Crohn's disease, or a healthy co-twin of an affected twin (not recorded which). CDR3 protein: CASRGGGSYNEQFF.